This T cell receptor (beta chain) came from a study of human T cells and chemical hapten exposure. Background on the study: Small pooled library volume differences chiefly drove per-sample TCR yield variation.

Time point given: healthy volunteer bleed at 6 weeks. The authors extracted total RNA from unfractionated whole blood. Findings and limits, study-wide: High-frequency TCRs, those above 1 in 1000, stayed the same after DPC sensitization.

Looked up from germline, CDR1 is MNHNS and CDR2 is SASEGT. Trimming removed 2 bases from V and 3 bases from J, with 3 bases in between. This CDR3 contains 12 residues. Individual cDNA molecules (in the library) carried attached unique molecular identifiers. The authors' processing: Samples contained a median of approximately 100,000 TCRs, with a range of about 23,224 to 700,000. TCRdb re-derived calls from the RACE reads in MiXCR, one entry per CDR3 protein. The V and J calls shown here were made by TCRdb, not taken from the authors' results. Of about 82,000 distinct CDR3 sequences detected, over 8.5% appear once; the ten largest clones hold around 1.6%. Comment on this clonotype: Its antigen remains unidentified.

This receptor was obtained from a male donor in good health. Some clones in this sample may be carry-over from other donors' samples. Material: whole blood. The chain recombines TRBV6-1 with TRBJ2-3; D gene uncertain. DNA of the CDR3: TGTGCCAGCAGTGAAAATACAGATACGCAGTATTTT. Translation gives CASSENTDTQYF.